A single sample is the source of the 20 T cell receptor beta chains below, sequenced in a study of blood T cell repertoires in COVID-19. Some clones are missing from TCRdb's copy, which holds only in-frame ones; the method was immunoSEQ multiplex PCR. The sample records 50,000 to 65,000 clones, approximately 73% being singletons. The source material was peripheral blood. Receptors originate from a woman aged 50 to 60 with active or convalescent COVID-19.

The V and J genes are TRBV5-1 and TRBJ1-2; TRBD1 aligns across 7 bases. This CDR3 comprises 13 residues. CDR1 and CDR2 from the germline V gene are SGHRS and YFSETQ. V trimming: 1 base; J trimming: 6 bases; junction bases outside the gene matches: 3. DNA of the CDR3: TGCGCCAGCAGCTTGACAGGGGACAATGGCTACACCTTC. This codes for CASSLTGDNGYTF.

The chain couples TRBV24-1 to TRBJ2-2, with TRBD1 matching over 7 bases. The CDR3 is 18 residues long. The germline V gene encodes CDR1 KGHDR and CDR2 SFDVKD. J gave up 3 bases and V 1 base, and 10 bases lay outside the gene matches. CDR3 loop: CATSDFRGQAEDTGELFF. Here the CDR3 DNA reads TGTGCCACCAGTGATTTTCGTGGACAGGCCGAGGACACCGGGGAGCTGTTTTTT.

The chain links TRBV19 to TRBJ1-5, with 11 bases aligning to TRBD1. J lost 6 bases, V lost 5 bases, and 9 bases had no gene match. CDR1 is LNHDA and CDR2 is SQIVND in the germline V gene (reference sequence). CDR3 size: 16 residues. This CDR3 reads CASSPRTGGTSQPQHF. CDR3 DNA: TGTGCCAGTAGTCCCCGGACAGGGGGCACAAGTCAGCCCCAGCATTTT.

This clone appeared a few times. The CDR3 DNA reads TGTGCCACCAGCAGTTTGACAGCTCCTAATGAAAAACTGTTTTTT. As protein: CATSSLTAPNEKLFF. The chain joins TRBV15 to TRBJ1-4; tentative D call: TRBD1 (5 bases). In germline, CDR1 is LNHNV, CDR2 YYDKDF (reference sequence). Trimming removed 3 bases from V and 3 bases from J, with 11 bases in between. The CDR3 has 15 residues.

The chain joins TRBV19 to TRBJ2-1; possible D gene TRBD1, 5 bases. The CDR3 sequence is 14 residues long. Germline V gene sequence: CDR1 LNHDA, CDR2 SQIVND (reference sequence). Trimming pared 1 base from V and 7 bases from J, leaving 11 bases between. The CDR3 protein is CASSIVSGSNEQFF. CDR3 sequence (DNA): TGTGCCAGTAGTATAGTATCAGGGTCGAATGAGCAGTTCTTC.

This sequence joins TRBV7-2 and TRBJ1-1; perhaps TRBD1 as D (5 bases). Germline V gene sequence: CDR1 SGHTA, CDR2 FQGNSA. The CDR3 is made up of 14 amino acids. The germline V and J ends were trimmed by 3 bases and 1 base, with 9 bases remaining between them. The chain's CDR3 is CASSFRGWNTEAFF. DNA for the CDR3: TGTGCCAGCAGCTTTCGGGGGTGGAACACTGAAGCTTTCTTT.

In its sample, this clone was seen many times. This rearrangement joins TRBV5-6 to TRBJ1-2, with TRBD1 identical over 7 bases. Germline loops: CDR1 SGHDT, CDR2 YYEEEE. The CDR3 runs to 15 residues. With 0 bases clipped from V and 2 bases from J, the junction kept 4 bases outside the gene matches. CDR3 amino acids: CASSLDRGENYGYTF. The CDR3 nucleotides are TGTGCCAGCAGCTTGGACAGGGGCGAGAACTATGGCTACACCTTC. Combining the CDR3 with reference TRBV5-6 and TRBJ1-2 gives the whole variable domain DAGVTQSPTHLIKTRGQQVTLRCSPKSGHDTVSWYQQALGQGPQFIFQYYEEEERQRGNFPDRFSGHQFPNYSSELNVNALLLGDSALYLCASSLDRGENYGYTFGSGTRLTVV.

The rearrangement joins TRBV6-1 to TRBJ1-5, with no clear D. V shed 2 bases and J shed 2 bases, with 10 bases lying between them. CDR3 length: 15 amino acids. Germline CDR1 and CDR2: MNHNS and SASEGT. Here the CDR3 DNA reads TGTGCCAGCAGTGAACTAGACGGAGGCAATCAGCCCCAGCATTTT. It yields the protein CASSELDGGNQPQHF.

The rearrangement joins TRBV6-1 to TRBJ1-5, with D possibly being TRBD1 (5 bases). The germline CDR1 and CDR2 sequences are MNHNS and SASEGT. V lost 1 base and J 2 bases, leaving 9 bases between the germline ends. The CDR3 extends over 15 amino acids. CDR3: CASSEGGFGNQPQHF. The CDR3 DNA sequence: TGTGCCAGCAGTGAAGGGGGCTTCGGCAATCAGCCCCAGCATTTT.

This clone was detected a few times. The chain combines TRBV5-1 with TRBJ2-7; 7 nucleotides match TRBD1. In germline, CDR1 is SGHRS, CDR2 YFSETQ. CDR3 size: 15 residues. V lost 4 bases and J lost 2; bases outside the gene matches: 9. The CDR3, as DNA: TGCGCCAGCAGCACCGGAAGGGGGCTAACCTACGAGCAGTACTTC. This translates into CASSTGRGLTYEQYF.

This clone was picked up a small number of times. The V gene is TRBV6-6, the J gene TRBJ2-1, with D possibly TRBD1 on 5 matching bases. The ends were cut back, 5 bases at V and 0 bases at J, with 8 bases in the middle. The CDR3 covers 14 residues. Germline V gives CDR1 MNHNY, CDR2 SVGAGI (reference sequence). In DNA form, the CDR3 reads TGTGCCAGCAGTCCAGGGAACTCCTACAATGAGCAGTTCTTC. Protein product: CASSPGNSYNEQFF.

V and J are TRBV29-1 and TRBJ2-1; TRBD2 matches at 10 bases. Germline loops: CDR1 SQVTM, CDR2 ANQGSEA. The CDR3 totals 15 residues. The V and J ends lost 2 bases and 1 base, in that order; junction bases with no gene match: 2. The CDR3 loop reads CSVETSGASYNEQFF. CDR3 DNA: TGCAGCGTTGAAACTAGCGGGGCATCCTACAATGAGCAGTTCTTC.

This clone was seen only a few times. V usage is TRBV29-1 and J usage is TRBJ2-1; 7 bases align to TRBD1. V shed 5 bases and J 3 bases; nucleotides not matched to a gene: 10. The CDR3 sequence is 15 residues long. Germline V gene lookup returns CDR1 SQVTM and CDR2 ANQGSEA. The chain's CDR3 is CSVPGRGKNYNEQFF. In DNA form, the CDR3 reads TGCAGCGTTCCCGGCAGGGGGAAAAACTACAATGAGCAGTTCTTC.

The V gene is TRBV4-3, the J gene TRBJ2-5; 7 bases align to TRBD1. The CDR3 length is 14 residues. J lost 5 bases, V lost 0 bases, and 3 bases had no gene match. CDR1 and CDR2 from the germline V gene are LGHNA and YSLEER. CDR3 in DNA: TGCGCCAGCAGCCAAGAATCCAGGGGGGAGACCCAGTACTTC. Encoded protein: CASSQESRGETQYF.

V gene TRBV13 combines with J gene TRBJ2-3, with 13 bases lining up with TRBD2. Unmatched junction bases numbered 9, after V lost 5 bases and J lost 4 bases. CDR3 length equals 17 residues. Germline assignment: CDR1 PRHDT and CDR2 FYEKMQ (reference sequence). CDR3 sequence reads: CASSLRLAGGSADTQYF. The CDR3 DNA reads TGTGCCAGCAGCCTCCGACTAGCGGGAGGTTCGGCAGATACGCAGTATTTT.

CDR3 amino acids: CAWSAGLLKGYTF. Written as DNA, the CDR3 is TGTGCCTGGAGTGCGGGACTTCTTAAGGGCTACACCTTC. V and J are TRBV30 and TRBJ1-2; possibly TRBD1 for D (5 bases). Per germline, CDR1 GTSNPN and CDR2 SVGIG (reference sequence). Trimming removed 1 base from V and 8 bases from J, with 14 bases in between. The CDR3 extends over 13 amino acids.

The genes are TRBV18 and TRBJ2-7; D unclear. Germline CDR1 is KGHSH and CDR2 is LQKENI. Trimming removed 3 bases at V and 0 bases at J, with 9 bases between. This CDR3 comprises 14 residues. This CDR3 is CASSPSLFSYEQYF. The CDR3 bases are TGTGCCAGCTCACCTAGCTTATTCTCCTACGAGCAGTACTTC.

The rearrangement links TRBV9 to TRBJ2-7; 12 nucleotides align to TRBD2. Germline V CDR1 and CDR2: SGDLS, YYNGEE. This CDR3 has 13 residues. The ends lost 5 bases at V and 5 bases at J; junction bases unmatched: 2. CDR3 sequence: CASSPSGRDEQYF. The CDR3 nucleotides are TGTGCCAGCAGTCCTAGCGGGAGGGACGAGCAGTACTTC.

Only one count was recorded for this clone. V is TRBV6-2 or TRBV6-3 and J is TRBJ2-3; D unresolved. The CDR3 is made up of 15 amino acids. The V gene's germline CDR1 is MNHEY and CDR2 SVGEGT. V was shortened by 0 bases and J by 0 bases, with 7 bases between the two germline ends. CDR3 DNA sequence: TGTGCCAGCAGTTACTCACCGACTAGCACAGATACGCAGTATTTT. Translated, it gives CASSYSPTSTDTQYF.

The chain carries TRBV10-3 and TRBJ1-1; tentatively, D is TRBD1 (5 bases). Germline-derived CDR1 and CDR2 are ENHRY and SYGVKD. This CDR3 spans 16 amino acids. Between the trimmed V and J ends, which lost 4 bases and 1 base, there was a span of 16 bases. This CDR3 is CAISAGEGQGNTEAFF. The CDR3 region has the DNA TGTGCCATCAGTGCGGGGGAGGGGCAGGGGAACACTGAAGCTTTCTTT.